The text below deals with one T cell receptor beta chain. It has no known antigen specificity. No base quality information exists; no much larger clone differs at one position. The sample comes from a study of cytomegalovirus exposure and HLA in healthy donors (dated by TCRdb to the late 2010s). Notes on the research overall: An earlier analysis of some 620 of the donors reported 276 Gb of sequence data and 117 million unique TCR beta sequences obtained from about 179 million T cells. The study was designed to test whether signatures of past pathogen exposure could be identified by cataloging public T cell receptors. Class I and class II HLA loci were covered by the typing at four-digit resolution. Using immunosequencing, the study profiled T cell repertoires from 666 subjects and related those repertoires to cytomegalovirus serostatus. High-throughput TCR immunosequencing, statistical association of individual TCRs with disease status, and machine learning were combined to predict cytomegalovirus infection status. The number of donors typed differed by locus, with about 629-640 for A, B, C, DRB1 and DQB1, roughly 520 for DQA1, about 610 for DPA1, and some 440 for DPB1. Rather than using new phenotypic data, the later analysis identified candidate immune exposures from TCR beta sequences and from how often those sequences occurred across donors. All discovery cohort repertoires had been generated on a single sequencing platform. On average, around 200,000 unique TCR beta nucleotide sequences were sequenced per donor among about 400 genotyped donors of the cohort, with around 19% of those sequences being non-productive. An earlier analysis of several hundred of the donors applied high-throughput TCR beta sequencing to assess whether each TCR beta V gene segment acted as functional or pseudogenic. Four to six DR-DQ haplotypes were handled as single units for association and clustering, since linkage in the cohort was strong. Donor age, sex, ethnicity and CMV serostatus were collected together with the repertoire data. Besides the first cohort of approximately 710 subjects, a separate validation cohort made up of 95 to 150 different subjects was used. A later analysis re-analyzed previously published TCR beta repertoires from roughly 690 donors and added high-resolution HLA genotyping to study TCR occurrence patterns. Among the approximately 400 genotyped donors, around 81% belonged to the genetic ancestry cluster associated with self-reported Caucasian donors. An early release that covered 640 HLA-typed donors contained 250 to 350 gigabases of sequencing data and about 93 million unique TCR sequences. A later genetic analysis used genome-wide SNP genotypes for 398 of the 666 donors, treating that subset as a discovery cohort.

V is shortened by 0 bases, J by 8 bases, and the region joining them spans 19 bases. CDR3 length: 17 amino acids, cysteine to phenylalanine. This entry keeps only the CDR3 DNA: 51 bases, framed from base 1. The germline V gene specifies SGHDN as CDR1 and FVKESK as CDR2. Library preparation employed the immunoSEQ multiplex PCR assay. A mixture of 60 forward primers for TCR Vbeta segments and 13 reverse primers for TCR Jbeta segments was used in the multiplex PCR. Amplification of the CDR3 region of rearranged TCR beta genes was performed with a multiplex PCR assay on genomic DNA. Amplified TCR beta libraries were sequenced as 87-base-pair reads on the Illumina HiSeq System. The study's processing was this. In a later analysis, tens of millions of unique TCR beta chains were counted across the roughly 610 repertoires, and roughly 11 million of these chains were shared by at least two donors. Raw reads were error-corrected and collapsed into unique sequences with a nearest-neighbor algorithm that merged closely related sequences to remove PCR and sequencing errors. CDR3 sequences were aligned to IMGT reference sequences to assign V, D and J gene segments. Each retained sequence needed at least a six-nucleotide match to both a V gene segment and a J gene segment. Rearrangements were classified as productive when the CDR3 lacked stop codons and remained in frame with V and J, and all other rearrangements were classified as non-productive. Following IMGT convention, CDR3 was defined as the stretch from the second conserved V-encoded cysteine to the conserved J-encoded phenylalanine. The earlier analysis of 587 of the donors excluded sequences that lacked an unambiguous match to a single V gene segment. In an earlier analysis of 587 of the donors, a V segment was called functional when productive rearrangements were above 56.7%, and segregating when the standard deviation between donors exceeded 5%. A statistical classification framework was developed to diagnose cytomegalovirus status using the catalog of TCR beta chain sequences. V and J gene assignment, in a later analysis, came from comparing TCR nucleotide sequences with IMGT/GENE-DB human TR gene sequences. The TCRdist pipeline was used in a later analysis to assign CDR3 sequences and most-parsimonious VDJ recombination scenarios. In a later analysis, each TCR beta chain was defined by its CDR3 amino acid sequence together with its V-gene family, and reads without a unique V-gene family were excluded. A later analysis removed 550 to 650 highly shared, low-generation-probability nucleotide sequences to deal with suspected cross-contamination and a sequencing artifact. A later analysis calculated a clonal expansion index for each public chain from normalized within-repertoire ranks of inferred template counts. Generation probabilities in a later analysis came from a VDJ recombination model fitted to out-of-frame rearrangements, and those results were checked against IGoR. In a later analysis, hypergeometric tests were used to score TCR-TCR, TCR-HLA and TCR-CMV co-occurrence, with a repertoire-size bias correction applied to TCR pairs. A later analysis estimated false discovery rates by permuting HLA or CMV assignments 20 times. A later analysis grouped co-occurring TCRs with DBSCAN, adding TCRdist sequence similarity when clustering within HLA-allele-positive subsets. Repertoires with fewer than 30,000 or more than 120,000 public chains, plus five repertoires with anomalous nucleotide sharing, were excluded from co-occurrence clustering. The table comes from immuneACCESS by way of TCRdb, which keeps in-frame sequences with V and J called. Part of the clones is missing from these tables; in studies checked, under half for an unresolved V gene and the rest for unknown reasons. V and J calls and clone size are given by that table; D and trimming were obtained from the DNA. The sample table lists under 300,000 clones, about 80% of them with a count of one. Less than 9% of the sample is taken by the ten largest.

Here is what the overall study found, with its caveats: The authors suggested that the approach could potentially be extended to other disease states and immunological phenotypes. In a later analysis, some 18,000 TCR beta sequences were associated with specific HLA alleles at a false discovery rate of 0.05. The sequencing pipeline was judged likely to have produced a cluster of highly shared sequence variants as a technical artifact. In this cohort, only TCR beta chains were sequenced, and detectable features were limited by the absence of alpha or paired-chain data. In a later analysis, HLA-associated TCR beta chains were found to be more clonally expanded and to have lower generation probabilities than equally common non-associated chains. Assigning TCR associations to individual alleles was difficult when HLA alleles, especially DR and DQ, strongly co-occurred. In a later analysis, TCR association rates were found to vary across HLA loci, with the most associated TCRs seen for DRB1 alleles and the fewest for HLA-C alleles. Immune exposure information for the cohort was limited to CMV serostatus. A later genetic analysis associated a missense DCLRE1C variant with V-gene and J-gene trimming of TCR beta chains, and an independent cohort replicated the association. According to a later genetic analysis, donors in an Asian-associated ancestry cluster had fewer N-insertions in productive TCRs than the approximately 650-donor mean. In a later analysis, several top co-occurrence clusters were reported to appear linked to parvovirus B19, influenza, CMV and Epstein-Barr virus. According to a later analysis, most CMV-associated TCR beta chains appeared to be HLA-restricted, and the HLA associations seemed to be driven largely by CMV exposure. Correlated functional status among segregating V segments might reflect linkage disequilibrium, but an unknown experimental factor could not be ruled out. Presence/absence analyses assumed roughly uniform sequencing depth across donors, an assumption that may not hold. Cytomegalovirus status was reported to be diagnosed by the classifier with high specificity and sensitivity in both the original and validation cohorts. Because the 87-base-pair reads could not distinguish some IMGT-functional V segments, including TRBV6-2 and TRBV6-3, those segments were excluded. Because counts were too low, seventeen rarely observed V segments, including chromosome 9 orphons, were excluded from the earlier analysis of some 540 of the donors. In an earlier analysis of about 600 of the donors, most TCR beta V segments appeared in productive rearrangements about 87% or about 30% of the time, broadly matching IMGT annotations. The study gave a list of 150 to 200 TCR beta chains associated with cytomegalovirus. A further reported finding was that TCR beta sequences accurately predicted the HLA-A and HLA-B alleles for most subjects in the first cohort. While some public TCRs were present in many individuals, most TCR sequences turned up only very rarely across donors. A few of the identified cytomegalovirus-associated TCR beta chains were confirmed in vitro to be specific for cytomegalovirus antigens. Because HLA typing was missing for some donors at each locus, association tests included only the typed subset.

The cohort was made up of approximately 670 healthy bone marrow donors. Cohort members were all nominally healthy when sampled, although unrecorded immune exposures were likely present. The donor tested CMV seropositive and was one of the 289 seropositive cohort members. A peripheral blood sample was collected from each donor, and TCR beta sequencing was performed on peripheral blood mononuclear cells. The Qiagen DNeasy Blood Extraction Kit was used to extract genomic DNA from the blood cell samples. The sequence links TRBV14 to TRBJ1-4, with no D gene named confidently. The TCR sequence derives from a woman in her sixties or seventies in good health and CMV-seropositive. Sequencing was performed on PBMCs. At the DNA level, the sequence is TGTGCCAGCAGCCAAGACAAATTCCGGGGTCCGTACGAAAAACTGTTTTTT. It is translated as CASSQDKFRGPYEKLFF.